The 4 T cell receptor beta chains below come from one sample, sequenced in a study of breast tumors, draining lymph nodes, adjacent tissues. One entry per CDR3 protein results from TCRdb running MiXCR on the multiplex PCR reads. The repertoire holds roughly 110,000 distinct CDR3 sequences, around 30% seen once, with 5.5% to 6% in the top ten. Breast cancer patients provided tissue from their axillary draining lymph nodes. The sample was axillary lymph node tissue. The receptors come from a female donor with breast cancer. Some clones in this sample may be carry-over from other donors' samples.

This clonotype occurred many times. One junction end does not reproduce the germline sequence, and a read error may be involved. The chain recombines TRBV9 with TRBJ2-5, with D perhaps TRBD1 (5 bases). CDR1 is SGDLS, CDR2 YYNGEE, per germline. The CDR3 is made up of 14 amino acids. In nucleotides, the CDR3 is TGTGCCAGCAGCACCTCAGGGAATCAAGAGACCCAGTCCTTC. This sequence encodes CASSTSGNQETQSF.

The chain uses TRBV15 and TRBJ2-2; possibly TRBD1 for D (6 bases). Germline V gene data show CDR1 as LNHNV and CDR2 as YYDKDF (reference sequence). With 4 bases removed from V and 6 bases from J, the gap between germline ends came to 9 bases. This CDR3 has 13 amino acids. The CDR3 DNA reads TGTGCCACCAGCAACCAGGGGTCCGGGGAGCTGTTTTTT. Its protein product is CATSNQGSGELFF.

Ten or more counts support this clonotype. The gene calls are TRBV4-3 and TRBJ2-1; 7 bases line up with TRBD1. Unmatched junction bases numbered 7, after V lost 4 bases and J lost 4 bases. Germline CDR1 is LGHNA and CDR2 is YSLEER. The CDR3 is 15 residues long. Here the CDR3 reads CASSLGQVGYNEQFF. As DNA, the CDR3 is TGCGCCAGCAGCCTTGGACAGGTCGGGTACAATGAGCAGTTCTTC.

The rearrangement joins TRBV20-1 to TRBJ2-7; D is perhaps TRBD2 (6 bases). Germline CDR1 DFQATT, CDR2 SNEGSKA (reference sequence). CDR3 length equals 15 residues. V gave up 1 base and J gave up 2 bases, with 15 bases separating them. CDR3 bases: TGCAGTGCTAGAGGTGACACGGGAGCCGCCTACGAGCAGTACTTC. Protein product: CSARGDTGAAYEQYF.